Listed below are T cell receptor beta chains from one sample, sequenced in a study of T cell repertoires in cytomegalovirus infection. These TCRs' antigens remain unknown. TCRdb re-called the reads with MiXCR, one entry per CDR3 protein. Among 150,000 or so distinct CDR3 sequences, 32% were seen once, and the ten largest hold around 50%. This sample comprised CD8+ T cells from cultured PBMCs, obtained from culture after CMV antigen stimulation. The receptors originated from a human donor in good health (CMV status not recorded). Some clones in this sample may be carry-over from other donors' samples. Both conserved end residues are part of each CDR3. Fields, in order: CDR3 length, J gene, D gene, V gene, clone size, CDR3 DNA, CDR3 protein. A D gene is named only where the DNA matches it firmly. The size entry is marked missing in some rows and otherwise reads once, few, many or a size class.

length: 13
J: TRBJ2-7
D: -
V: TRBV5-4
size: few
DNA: TGTGCCAGCAGCTTGAGGTATTCCTACGAGCAGTACTTC
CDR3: CASSLRYSYEQYF

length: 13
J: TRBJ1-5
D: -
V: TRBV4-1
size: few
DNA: TGCGCCAGCAGCCCACAGGGTGGACAGCCCCAGCATTTT
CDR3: CASSPQGGQPQHF

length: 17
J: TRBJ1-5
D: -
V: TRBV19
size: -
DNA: TGTGCCAGTAGTACCCCCTCCGGGACGGATAGCAATCAGCCCCAGCATTTT
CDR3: CASSTPSGTDSNQPQHF

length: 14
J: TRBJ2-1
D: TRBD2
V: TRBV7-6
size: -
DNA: TGTGCCAGCAGCCCCCTTCTAGCGGGGGACTACCAGTTCTTC
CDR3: CASSPLLAGDYQFF

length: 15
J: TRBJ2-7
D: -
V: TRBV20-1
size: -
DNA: TGCAGTGCCACTTCGGGGCGGGGTCCCTCCTACGAGCAGTACTTC
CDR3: CSATSGRGPSYEQYF

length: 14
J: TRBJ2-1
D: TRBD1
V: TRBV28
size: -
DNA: TGTGCCAGCAGTCTCCGGGACAGGGGACATGAGCAGTTCTTC
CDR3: CASSLRDRGHEQFF

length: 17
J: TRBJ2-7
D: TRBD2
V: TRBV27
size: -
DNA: TGTGCCAGCAGTCCCTCCCGGGGCGGGGGGGTGGACCACGAGCAGTACTTC
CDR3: CASSPSRGGGVDHEQYF

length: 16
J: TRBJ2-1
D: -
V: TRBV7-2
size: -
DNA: TGTGCCAGCAGCCTCCTTAGCAGGGTCCCCTACAATGAGCAGTTCTTC
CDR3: CASSLLSRVPYNEQFF

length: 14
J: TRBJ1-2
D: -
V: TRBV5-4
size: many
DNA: TGTGCCAGCAGCTTGGTACCAGCGGACTATGGCTACACCTTC
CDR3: CASSLVPADYGYTF

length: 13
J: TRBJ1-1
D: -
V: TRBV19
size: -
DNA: TGTGCCAGTAGTCCAGGACCCTCTTATGAAGCTTTCTTT
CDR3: CASSPGPSYEAFF

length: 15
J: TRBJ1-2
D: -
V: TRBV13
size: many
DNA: TGTGCCAGCAGCTTACACAACTGGCAAAGCTATGGCTACACCTTC
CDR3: CASSLHNWQSYGYTF

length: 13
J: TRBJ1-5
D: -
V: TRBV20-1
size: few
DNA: TGCAGTGCTAGAGCCGCTTTCAATCAGCCCCAGCATTTT
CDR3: CSARAAFNQPQHF

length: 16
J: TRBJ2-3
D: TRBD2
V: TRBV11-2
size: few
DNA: TGTGCCAGCAGCTTATATCTCGGGGGGGCGGGAGATACGCAGTATTTT
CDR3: CASSLYLGGAGDTQYF

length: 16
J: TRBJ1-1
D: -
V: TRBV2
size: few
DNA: TGTGCCAGCAGGGCCCCGGGAGGTGTGAGGAACACTGAAGCTTTCTTT
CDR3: CASRAPGGVRNTEAFF

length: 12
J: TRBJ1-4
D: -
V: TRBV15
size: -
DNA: TGTGCCACCAGCAGAGATCGGGAAAAACTGTTTTTT
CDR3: CATSRDREKLFF

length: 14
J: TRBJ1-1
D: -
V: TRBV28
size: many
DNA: TGTGCCAGCAGTTTAACAGGATTTGGCTCTGAAGCTTTCTTT
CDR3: CASSLTGFGSEAFF

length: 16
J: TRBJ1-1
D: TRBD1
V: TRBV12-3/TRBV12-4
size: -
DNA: TGTGCCAGCAGGCAGGGGGTGCTTACACCTACCCTTGAAGCTTTCTTT
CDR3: CASRQGVLTPTLEAFF

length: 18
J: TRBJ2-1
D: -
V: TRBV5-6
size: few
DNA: TGTGCCAGCAGCTCACCCGCCGCTACGGGCATCTCCTACAATGAGCAGTTCTTC
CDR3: CASSSPAATGISYNEQFF

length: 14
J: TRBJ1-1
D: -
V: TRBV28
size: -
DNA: TGTGCCAGCAGCGTGGGGCGGATGAACACTGAAGCTTTCTTT
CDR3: CASSVGRMNTEAFF

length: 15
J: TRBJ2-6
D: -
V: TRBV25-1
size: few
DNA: TGTGCCAGCAGTGAATGGAGCTCTGGGGCCAACGTCCTGACTTTC
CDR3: CASSEWSSGANVLTF

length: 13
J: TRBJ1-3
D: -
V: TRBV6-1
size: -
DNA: TGTGCCAGCAGTGACAGATATGGAAACACCATATATTTT
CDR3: CASSDRYGNTIYF

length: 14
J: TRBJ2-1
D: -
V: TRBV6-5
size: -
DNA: TGTGCCAGCAGTCCCAGGAGCTCCTACAATGAGCAGTTCTTC
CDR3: CASSPRSSYNEQFF

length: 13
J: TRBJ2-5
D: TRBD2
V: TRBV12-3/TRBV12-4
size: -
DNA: TGTGCCAGCAGTTTAGGGGGAGGGGTTAACCAGTACTTC
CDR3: CASSLGGGVNQYF

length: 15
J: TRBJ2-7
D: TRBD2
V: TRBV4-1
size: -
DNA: TGCGCCAGCAGCCAAGGGCTAGCGGTCCGATACGAGCAGTACTTC
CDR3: CASSQGLAVRYEQYF

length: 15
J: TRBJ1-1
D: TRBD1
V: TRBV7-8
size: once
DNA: TGTGCCAGCAGCATAGAACGGGACAGTAACACTGAAGCTTTCTTT
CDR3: CASSIERDSNTEAFF

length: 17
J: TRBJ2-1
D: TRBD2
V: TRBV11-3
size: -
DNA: TGTGCCAGCAGCCGAGGGACTAGCGGGGAGCGGGGGAATGAGCAGTTCTTC
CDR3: CASSRGTSGERGNEQFF

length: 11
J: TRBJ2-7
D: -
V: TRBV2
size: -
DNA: TGTGCCAGCAGTGGGTCTTACGAGCAGTACTTC
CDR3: CASSGSYEQYF

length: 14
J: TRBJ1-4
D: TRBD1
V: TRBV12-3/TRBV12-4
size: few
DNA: TGTGCCAGCGGGCCGACAGGGCTTAATGAAAAACTGTTTTTT
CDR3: CASGPTGLNEKLFF

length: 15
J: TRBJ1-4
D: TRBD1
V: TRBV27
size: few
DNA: TGTGCCAGCAGTATCACCGGGACAGGGTTTCAAAAACTGTTTTTT
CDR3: CASSITGTGFQKLFF

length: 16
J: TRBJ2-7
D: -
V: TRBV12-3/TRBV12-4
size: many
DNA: TGTGCCAGCAGTTTAGAAGCCGGGATATTAATCCACGAGCAGTACTTC
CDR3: CASSLEAGILIHEQYF

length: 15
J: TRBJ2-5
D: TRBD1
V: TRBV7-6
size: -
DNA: TGTGCCAGCAGCTTGAACAGGGGTGGGGTATGGACCCAGTACTTC
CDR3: CASSLNRGGVWTQYF

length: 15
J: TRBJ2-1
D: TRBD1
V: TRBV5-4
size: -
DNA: TGTGCCAGCAGCGTTGGGACAGCCCCCTACAATGAGCAGTTCTTC
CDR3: CASSVGTAPYNEQFF

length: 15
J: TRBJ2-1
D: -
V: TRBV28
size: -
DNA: TGTGCCAGCATCCTACGCGGGGGCGTCTACAATGAGCAGTTCTTC
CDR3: CASILRGGVYNEQFF

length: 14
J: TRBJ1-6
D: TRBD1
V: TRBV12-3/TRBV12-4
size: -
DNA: TGTGCCAGCAGTCCGACAGGGGGGAATTCACCCCTCCACTTT
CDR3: CASSPTGGNSPLHF

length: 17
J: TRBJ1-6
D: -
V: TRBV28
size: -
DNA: TGTGCCGGCAGTCCGGACACACCGAGCTCCTATAATTCACCCCTCCACTTT
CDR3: CAGSPDTPSSYNSPLHF

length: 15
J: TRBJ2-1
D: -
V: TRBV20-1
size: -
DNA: TGCAGTGCTAACAGGAGGGCCGGTCGATACAATGAGCAGTTCTTC
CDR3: CSANRRAGRYNEQFF

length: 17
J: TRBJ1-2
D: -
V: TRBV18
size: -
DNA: TGTGCCAGCTCGCCGAACCAAGGACCGGGACGGGACTATGGCTACACCTTC
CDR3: CASSPNQGPGRDYGYTF

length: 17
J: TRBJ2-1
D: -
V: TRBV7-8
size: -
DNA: TGTGCCAGCAGCTTCAGAGGGCGTAGTTACTCCTACAATGAGCAGTTCTTC
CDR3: CASSFRGRSYSYNEQFF

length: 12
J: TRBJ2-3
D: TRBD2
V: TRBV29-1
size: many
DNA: TGCAGCGTGGTGGGGAGGGTGGATACGCAGTATTTT
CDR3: CSVVGRVDTQYF

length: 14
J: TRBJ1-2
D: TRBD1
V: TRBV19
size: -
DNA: TGTGCCAGTAACGCCGGGACAGAAGCCTATGGCTACACCTTC
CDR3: CASNAGTEAYGYTF

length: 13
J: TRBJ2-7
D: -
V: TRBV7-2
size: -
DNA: TGTGCCAGCAGCTTCGGCAGAGCCTACGAGCAGTACTTC
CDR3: CASSFGRAYEQYF

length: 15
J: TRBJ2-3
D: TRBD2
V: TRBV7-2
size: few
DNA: TGTGCCAGCACTCCCCCGGCGGGGGGGCCCGATACGCAGTATTTT
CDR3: CASTPPAGGPDTQYF

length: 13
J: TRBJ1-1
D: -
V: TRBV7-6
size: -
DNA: TGTGCCAGCAGCTCGGCAGTTCACCCTGAAGCTTTCTTT
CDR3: CASSSAVHPEAFF

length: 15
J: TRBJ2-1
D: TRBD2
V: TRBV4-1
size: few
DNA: TGCGCCAGCAGCCAAGAGCCTAGCGGGGGCAATGAGCAGTTCTTC
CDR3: CASSQEPSGGNEQFF

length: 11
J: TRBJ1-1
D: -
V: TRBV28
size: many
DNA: TGTGCCAGCAGCAGGGACATTGAAGCTTTCTTT
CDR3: CASSRDIEAFF

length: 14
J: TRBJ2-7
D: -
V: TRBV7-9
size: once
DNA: TGTGCCAGCAGCCGACAGGGACTTCACTACGAGCAGTACTTC
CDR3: CASSRQGLHYEQYF

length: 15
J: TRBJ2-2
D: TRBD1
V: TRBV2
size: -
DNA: TGTGCCAGCAGTGGACAGGGGGCTTCCCCCGGGGAGCTGTTTTTT
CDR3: CASSGQGASPGELFF

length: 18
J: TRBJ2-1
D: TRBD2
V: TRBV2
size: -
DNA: TGTGCCTGCCATCAGACTAGCGGGGGCCCAGCAGAATCAAATGAGCAGTTCTTC
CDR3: CACHQTSGGPAESNEQFF

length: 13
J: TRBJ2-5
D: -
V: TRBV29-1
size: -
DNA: TGCAGCGTAGGTACTATACCAGGGGAGACCCAGTACTTC
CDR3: CSVGTIPGETQYF

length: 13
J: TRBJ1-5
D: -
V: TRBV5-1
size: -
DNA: TGCGCCAGCAGCCCAGGGTGGGGGCAACCCCAGCATTTT
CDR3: CASSPGWGQPQHF

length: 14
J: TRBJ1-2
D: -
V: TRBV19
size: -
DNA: TGTGCCAGTGGCGAGGTGGCGGCCGCTTATGGCTACACCTTC
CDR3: CASGEVAAAYGYTF

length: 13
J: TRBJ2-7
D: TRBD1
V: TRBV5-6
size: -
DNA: TGTGCCAGCGGTTGGTTTACAGGGGACGAGCAGTACTTC
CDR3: CASGWFTGDEQYF

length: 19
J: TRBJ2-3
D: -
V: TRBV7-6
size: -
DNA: TGTGCCAGCAGCTTAATAATCCCTGCCCACCGAGGTCCCACAGATACGCAGTATTTT
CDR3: CASSLIIPAHRGPTDTQYF

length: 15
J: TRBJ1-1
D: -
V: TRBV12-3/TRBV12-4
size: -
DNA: TGTGCCAGCACCGATGGGGTAGCTTGGGACACTGAAGCTTTCTTT
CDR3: CASTDGVAWDTEAFF